Listed below are T cell receptor beta chains from one sample, sequenced in a study of human T cells and chemical hapten exposure. TCRdb reprocessed the RACE reads with MiXCR, giving one entry per CDR3 protein. The data hold 250,000 to 300,000 distinct CDR3 sequences, with roughly 7.7% observed a single time. The sequenced sample was whole blood, obtained in connection with sensitization to the hapten diphenylcyclopropenone (DPC). Receptors were obtained from a man between 18 and 35 years old with alopecia areata. Some clones in this sample may be carry-over from other donors' samples. The conserved cysteine and the conserved F or W are not part of the CDR3 here. D genes are given only for firm matches.

v_gene	d_gene	j_gene	CDR3aa
TRBV6-5	TRBD1	TRBJ2-3	ASSYSVWWLRGPLFTQY
TRBV4-2	-	TRBJ1-4	ASSQEGAGSEEEKLF
TRBV7-2	-	TRBJ1-4	ASTNVQGGQEKLF
TRBV3-1	TRBD1	TRBJ1-1	ASSQPGTGLEAF
TRBV19	-	TRBJ2-2	ASSIRTNTGELF
TRBV18	-	TRBJ2-5	ASSPRVGNQETQY
TRBV12-3/TRBV12-4	-	TRBJ1-2	ASSFGDSDGYT
TRBV12-3/TRBV12-4	TRBD1	TRBJ2-5	ASSAPGTAAQETQY
TRBV5-5	TRBD2	TRBJ2-5	ASSLPSGVETQY
TRBV7-3	TRBD1	TRBJ2-1	ASSSGTGIDEQF
TRBV6-2/TRBV6-3	-	TRBJ2-3	ASSYSTPATQY
TRBV18	TRBD1	TRBJ2-2	ASSPSGTGATGELF
TRBV20-1	-	TRBJ2-3	SARDVGQTDTQY
TRBV29-1	-	TRBJ1-2	SVEEGGGYT
TRBV20-1	TRBD1	TRBJ2-7	SAIWTGEGYEQY
TRBV21-1	-	TRBJ2-5	ASPRDREETQY
TRBV29-1	TRBD2	TRBJ2-3	SVVGTSSDTQY
TRBV12-5	-	TRBJ1-2	ASGTGATNYGYT
TRBV6-1	TRBD2	TRBJ2-3	ASSELAGGRDTQY
TRBV9	-	TRBJ2-3	ASSPNTDTQY
TRBV12-3/TRBV12-4	-	TRBJ1-1	ASRTGWNTEAF
TRBV12-5	TRBD1	TRBJ2-2	ASGLISTTGLSNTGELF